The 19 T cell receptor beta chains listed next were all sequenced from one sample in a study of Ad26.COV2.S vaccination and SARS-CoV-2 variants. Treatment of the sample: 15 to 20 received Ad26.COV2.S at low or high dose, single or two shots; 5 received placebo; per-sample allocation not given. The study sampled participants on day 63 after the first vaccine or placebo injection. The table came from immunoSEQ multiplex PCR; TCRdb's copy has only in-frame clones and leaves some out. The sample lists 410,000 or so clones; about nine tenths were seen once. The source was peripheral blood, collected in a trial of Ad26.COV2.S vaccine versus placebo. The receptors shown here come from a person aged 18-65 years who received the Ad26.COV2.S COVID-19 vaccine or a placebo.

The chain combines TRBV11-2 with TRBJ2-7; 9 bases align to TRBD2. V dropped 4 bases and J dropped 3; count of bases not matched to a gene: 7. In germline, CDR1 is SGHAT, CDR2 FQNNGV. This CDR3 comprises 15 residues. In DNA, the CDR3 is TGTGCCAGCAGCTATAGGACTAGCGCTTTCTACGAGCAGTACTTC. This sequence encodes CASSYRTSAFYEQYF.

The V and J genes are TRBV29-1 and TRBJ2-7, with TRBD1 matching over 7 bases. The CDR3 length is 13 residues. Germline trimming cut 3 bases from V and 5 bases from J; bases unmatched to any gene: 7. From germline, CDR1 is SQVTM and CDR2 ANQGSEA. CDR3 protein: CSVEGQLRDEQYF. The CDR3 DNA follows: TGCAGCGTTGAGGGACAGTTGAGGGACGAGCAGTACTTC.

The chain has TRBV6-6 and TRBJ2-1; TRBD1 matches 7 bases. V shed 3 bases and J 9 bases; nucleotides not matched to a gene: 11. CDR1 is MNHNY and CDR2 is SVGAGI in the germline V gene (reference sequence). The CDR3 contains 15 residues. Here the CDR3 DNA reads TGTGCCAGCAGTTATAACGGATCCCCAGGGGGTGAGCAGTTCTTC. Its protein is CASSYNGSPGGEQFF.

The rearrangement links TRBV10-2 to TRBJ1-3; 8 positions agree with TRBD1. V lost 6 bases and J lost 3; bases outside the gene matches: 7. The CDR3 is made up of 15 amino acids. Germline V lookup: CDR1 WSHSY, CDR2 SAAADI. CDR3 in amino acids: CASRTTGEGGNTIYF. CDR3 sequence (DNA): TGCGCCAGCAGGACGACAGGGGAAGGTGGAAACACCATATATTTT.

The chain uses TRBV10-3 and TRBJ2-7, with 7 bases matching TRBD1. V shed 2 bases and J 10 bases; nucleotides not matched to a gene: 8. The germline V gene has CDR1 ENHRY and CDR2 SYGVKD. This CDR3 comprises 13 residues. CDR3 region: CAISEGTDRVQYF. CDR3 DNA sequence: TGTGCCATCAGTGAGGGAACAGACAGGGTTCAGTACTTC.

The chain has TRBV19 and TRBJ2-7, with D possibly matching TRBD2 (5 bases). Germline-derived CDR1 and CDR2 are LNHDA and SQIVND (reference sequence). This CDR3 spans 13 amino acids. Trimming stripped 1 base from V and 5 bases from J, with 9 bases between. CDR3 sequence reads: CASSIGLADEQYF. The CDR3 DNA follows: TGTGCCAGTAGTATAGGTCTAGCAGACGAGCAGTACTTC.

CDR3 nucleotide sequence: TGCAGCGTTGTCGGAACCTCCTACGAGCAGTACTTC. This sequence encodes CSVVGTSYEQYF. This chain links TRBV29-1 with TRBJ2-7; D gene uncertain. The germline V gene has CDR1 SQVTM and CDR2 ANQGSEA. There are 12 residues in the CDR3. Trimming left V 4 bases short and J 0 bases short, with 7 bases between.

The CDR3 reads CASSSRDSPYNEQFF. In DNA form, the CDR3 reads TGTGCCAGCAGCTCCCGGGACAGCCCCTACAATGAGCAGTTCTTC. The chain employs TRBV7-2 and TRBJ2-1; 7 positions match TRBD1. The CDR3 runs to 15 residues. The germline CDR1 and CDR2 sequences are SGHTA and FQGNSA. V was pared by 4 bases and J by 2 bases, with 5 bases of the junction left unmatched.

On this clone itself: Additional DNA sequences in this sample encode the identical CDR3. The V call is TRBV6-5, the J call TRBJ1-1; tentatively, D is TRBD1 (6 bases). V dropped 5 bases and J dropped 0 bases, with 10 bases sitting between them. Germline-derived CDR1 and CDR2 are MNHEY and SVGAGI. CDR3 length equals 14 residues. This CDR3 is CASSRDTLNTEAFF. The CDR3 nucleotides read TGTGCCAGCAGTCGGGACACCTTGAACACTGAAGCTTTCTTT.

V is TRBV27 and J is TRBJ2-1; 13 bases align to TRBD2. V dropped 1 base and J dropped 10; count of bases not matched to a gene: 13. This CDR3 has 18 residues. Germline V gene sequence: CDR1 MNHEY, CDR2 SMNVEV (reference sequence). The CDR3 sequence is CASSLLYRGLAGAGEQFF. The DNA for the CDR3 is TGTGCCAGCAGTTTATTGTATCGAGGACTAGCGGGAGCGGGGGAGCAGTTCTTC.

The rearrangement joins TRBV18 to TRBJ2-6, with TRBD1 matching over 8 bases. V dropped 3 bases and J dropped 0; count of bases not matched to a gene: 7. CDR3 length equals 18 residues. Per the germline V gene, CDR1 is KGHSH and CDR2 is LQKENI. CDR3 DNA sequence: TGTGCCAGCTCACCGGGACAGGACTTCGGCTCTGGGGCCAACGTCCTGACTTTC. Amino acid sequence: CASSPGQDFGSGANVLTF.

The V call is TRBV10-3, the J call TRBJ2-1; the match to TRBD2 covers 11 bases. Trimming cost V 3 bases and J 6 bases; bases outside gene matches: 7. CDR1 and CDR2 (germline): ENHRY, SYGVKD. The CDR3 loop spans 16 amino acids. DNA for the CDR3: TGTGCCATCAGTGACCCCACTAGCGGGAGAACCAATGAGCAGTTCTTC. It yields the protein CAISDPTSGRTNEQFF.

The CDR3: CAWSGLYEQYF. The CDR3, as DNA: TGTGCCTGGAGTGGTCTGTACGAGCAGTACTTC. The chain recombines TRBV30 with TRBJ2-7; D not resolved. Looked up from germline, CDR1 is GTSNPN and CDR2 is SVGIG (reference sequence). V gave up 1 base and J gave up 4 bases, with 5 bases separating them. The CDR3 is made up of 11 amino acids.

The chain combines TRBV2 with TRBJ2-1, with 8 bases identical to TRBD2. Per the germline V gene, CDR1 is SNHLY and CDR2 is FYNNEI. The CDR3 spans 12 residues. The V segment lost 6 bases and the J segment 7 bases; nucleotides outside the gene matches: 2. CDR3 amino acids: CASSSSGNEQFF. The CDR3 DNA follows: TGTGCCAGCAGCTCTAGCGGGAATGAGCAGTTCTTC.

J is TRBJ2-4 and V is TRBV28, with D perhaps given as TRBD1 or TRBD2 (5 bases each). The CDR3 totals 14 residues. Germline assignment: CDR1 MDHEN and CDR2 SYDVKM. With 6 bases removed from V and 5 bases from J, the gap between germline ends came to 14 bases. The CDR3 DNA reads TGTGCCAGCAGCCTAATCGGGGCCGAAAACATTCAGTACTTC. It encodes CASSLIGAENIQYF.

V usage is TRBV4-1 and J usage is TRBJ2-3, with TRBD2 identical over 7 bases. The CDR3 contains 15 residues. With V trimmed by 3 bases and J by 0 bases, 3 bases remained unmatched. The germline gives CDR1 MGHRA, CDR2 YSYEKL. As DNA, the CDR3 is TGCGCCAGCAGCCACAGCGGGACTAGCACAGATACGCAGTATTTT. Its translation: CASSHSGTSTDTQYF.

The chain has TRBV9 and TRBJ2-1, with D possibly TRBD2 on 5 matching bases. With 3 bases removed from V and 2 bases from J, the gap between germline ends came to 18 bases. CDR3 length: 17 amino acids. From germline, CDR1 is SGDLS and CDR2 YYNGEE. CDR3 loop: CASSATRAGHAYNEQFF. CDR3 nucleotide sequence: TGTGCCAGCAGCGCGACCCGGGCGGGTCACGCCTACAATGAGCAGTTCTTC.

The CDR3 coding sequence is TGTGCCAGCGCCTTAGATTCCTACAATGAGCAGTTCTTC. Translating it yields CASALDSYNEQFF. The rearrangement joins TRBV7-9 to TRBJ2-1; D not certain. Germline loops: CDR1 SEHNR, CDR2 FQNEAQ (reference sequence). The length of the CDR3 is 13 residues. V lost 8 bases and J lost 1, with 9 bases in between.

V usage is TRBV3-1 (or the pseudogene TRBV3-2) and J usage is TRBJ2-1; a possible D gene is TRBD1 (5 bases). Looked up from germline, CDR1 is LGHDT and CDR2 is YNNKEL (reference sequence). Deletions cut 5 bases from V and 4 bases from J, with 15 bases between. The CDR3 spans 15 residues. The CDR3 sequence: CASSKVGALYNEQFF. For the CDR3, the DNA is TGTGCCAGCAGCAAAGTTGGGGCCTTATACAATGAGCAGTTCTTC.